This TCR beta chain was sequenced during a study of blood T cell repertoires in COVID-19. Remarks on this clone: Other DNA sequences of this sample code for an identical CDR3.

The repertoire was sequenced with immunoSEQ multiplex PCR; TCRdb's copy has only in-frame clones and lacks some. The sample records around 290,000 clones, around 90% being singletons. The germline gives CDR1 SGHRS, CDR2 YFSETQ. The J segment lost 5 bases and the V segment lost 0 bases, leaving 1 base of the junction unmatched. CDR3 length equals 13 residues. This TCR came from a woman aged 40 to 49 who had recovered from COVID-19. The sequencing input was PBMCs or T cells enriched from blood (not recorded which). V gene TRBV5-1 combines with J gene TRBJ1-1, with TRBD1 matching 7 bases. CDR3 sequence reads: CASSLEQGTEAFF. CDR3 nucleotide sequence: TGCGCCAGCAGCTTGGAACAGGGGACTGAAGCTTTCTTT.